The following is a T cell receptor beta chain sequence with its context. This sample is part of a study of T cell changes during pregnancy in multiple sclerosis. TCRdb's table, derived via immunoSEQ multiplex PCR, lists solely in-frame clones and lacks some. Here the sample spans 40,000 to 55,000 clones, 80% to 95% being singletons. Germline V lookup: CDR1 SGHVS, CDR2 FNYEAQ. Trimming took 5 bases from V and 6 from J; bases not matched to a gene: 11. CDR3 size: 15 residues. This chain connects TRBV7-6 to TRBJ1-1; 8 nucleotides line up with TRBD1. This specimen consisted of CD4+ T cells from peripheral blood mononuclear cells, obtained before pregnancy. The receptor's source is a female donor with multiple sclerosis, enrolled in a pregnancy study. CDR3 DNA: TGTGCCAGCAGCCTTATAGGGGGACAGGCCCCTGAAGCTTTCTTT. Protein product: CASSLIGGQAPEAFF.